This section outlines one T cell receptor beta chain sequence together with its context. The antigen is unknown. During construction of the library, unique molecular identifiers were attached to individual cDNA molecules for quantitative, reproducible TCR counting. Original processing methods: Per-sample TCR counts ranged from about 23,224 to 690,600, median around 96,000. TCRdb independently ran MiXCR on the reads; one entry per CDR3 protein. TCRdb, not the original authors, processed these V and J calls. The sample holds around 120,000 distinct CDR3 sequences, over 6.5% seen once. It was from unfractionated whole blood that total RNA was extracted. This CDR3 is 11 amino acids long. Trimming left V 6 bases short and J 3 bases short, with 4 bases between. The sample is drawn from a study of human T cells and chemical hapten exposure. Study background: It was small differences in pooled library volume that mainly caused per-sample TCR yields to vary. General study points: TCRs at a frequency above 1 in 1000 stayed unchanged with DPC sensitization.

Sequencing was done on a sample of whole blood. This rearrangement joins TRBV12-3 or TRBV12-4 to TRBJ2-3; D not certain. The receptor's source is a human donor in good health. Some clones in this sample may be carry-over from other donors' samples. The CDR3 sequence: CASRQTDTQYF. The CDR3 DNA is TGTGCCAGCAGACAGACAGATACGCAGTATTTT.